The 30 T cell receptor beta chains listed next were all sequenced from one sample in a study of blood T cell repertoires in COVID-19. Using immunoSEQ multiplex PCR, the repertoire was profiled, and TCRdb retains in-frame clones only, with some absent. The sample has around 250,000 clones, about 82% seen once. Material for sequencing was peripheral blood. These receptor sequences come from a man older than 75 with acute or convalescent COVID-19.

The chain links TRBV5-1 to TRBJ1-1; D possibly corresponds to TRBD1 (6 bases). The germline V gene encodes CDR1 SGHRS and CDR2 YFSETQ. V was trimmed by 0 bases and J by 5 bases, leaving 11 bases between them. This CDR3 is built from 14 residues. This CDR3 reads CASSLDGGRTEAFF. For the CDR3, the DNA is TGCGCCAGCAGCTTGGACGGGGGGCGGACTGAAGCTTTCTTT.

The chain combines TRBV28 with TRBJ1-4, with D possibly matching TRBD1 (5 bases). This CDR3 has 16 residues. Deletions cut 5 bases from V and 4 bases from J, with 17 bases between. Looked up from germline, CDR1 is MDHEN and CDR2 is SYDVKM. This CDR3 reads CASSPFRGTVNEKLFF. CDR3 DNA sequence: TGTGCCAGCAGTCCATTCCGCGGGACGGTTAATGAAAAACTGTTTTTT.

The chain is built from TRBV15 and TRBJ2-7; 9 nucleotides align to TRBD1. In germline, CDR1 is LNHNV, CDR2 YYDKDF (reference sequence). Unmatched junction bases numbered 11, after V lost 2 bases and J lost 6 bases. The CDR3 contains 16 residues. The CDR3 DNA is TGTGCCACCAGCAGAAGCCGGGACAGGGCCTTCTTCGAGCAGTACTTC. Translated, it gives CATSRSRDRAFFEQYF.

The chain couples TRBV3-1 (or the pseudogene TRBV3-2) to TRBJ2-7; 13 nucleotides line up with TRBD2. From germline, CDR1 is LGHDT and CDR2 YNNKEL (reference sequence). The J segment lost 1 base and the V segment lost 3 bases, leaving 12 bases of the junction unmatched. There are 19 residues in the CDR3. The chain's CDR3 is CASSQTSGRPKSGSYEQYF. The CDR3 bases are TGTGCCAGCAGCCAGACTAGCGGGAGGCCTAAATCGGGTTCCTACGAGCAGTACTTC.

To note about this clone: This same CDR3 is encoded by further DNA sequences in the sample. The CDR3 DNA follows: TGCGCCAGCAGCCTAGGACAGGCGGAGACCCAGTACTTC. Its protein is CASSLGQAETQYF. The rearrangement uses TRBV5-1 and TRBJ2-5; TRBD1 matches at 7 bases. CDR1 is SGHRS, CDR2 YFSETQ, per germline. The CDR3 is 13 residues long. V lost 4 bases to trimming and J lost 5 bases; unmatched junction nucleotides: 5. Full variable domain (rest looked up from reference TRBV5-1 and TRBJ2-5): KAGVTQTPRYLIKTRGQQVTLSCSPISGHRSVSWYQQTPGQGLQFLFEYFSETQRNKGNFPGRFSGRQFSNSRSEMNVSTLELGDSALYLCASSLGQAETQYFGPGTRLLVL.

The gene calls are TRBV5-1 and TRBJ2-1; 7 nucleotides align to TRBD1. The CDR3 totals 16 residues. CDR1 and CDR2 from the germline V gene are SGHRS and YFSETQ. The J segment lost 7 bases and the V segment lost 0 bases, leaving 10 bases of the junction unmatched. In nucleotides, the CDR3 is TGCGCCAGCAGCTTGGAAGGACAGGTCCCAACTAATGAGCAGTTCTTC. Protein: CASSLEGQVPTNEQFF.

V is TRBV27 and J is TRBJ1-6; no clear D gene. The germline V and J ends were trimmed by 2 bases and 10 bases, with 15 bases remaining between them. Germline V gives CDR1 MNHEY, CDR2 SMNVEV (reference sequence). CDR3 length: 15 amino acids. The CDR3 protein is CASSLNEDVGSPLHF. The CDR3 bases are TGTGCCAGCAGTTTAAACGAAGACGTCGGGTCACCCCTCCACTTT.

This clone came up a few times. V is TRBV3-1 (or the pseudogene TRBV3-2) and J is TRBJ1-2; unclear D gene. Between the trimmed V and J ends, which lost 0 bases and 5 bases, there was a span of 10 bases. From germline, CDR1 is LGHDT and CDR2 YNNKEL (reference sequence). The CDR3 is 14 residues long. CDR3 DNA: TGTGCCAGCAGCCAAGAGGCAGCGACTTATGGCTACACCTTC. Translation gives CASSQEAATYGYTF.

The V and J genes are TRBV29-1 and TRBJ1-3, with a tentative D call TRBD1 (6 bases). CDR1 and CDR2 (germline): SQVTM, ANQGSEA. Trimming cost V 4 bases and J 8 bases, with 15 bases left between them. The length of the CDR3 is 13 residues. For the CDR3, the DNA is TGCAGCGTTGTGCAGGGGTCTGTAGACACCATATATTTT. This sequence encodes CSVVQGSVDTIYF.

This clone is a singleton in its sample. The gene calls are TRBV6-5 and TRBJ2-5; perhaps TRBD1 as D (5 bases). Between the trimmed V and J ends, which lost 5 bases and 7 bases, there was a span of 14 bases. The CDR3 is 13 amino acids. The germline CDR1 and CDR2 sequences are MNHEY and SVGAGI. The CDR3 loop is CASSLTGSATQYF. As DNA, the CDR3 is TGTGCCAGCAGTCTCACAGGTTCAGCGACCCAGTACTTC.

The chain has TRBV27 and TRBJ1-6, with D unresolved. V shed 6 bases and J shed 2 bases, with 8 bases lying between them. This CDR3 has 14 amino acids. Germline assignment: CDR1 MNHEY and CDR2 SMNVEV (reference sequence). CDR3 DNA: TGTGCCAGCAGAGCGCCGCCCTATAATTCACCCCTCCACTTT. This sequence encodes CASRAPPYNSPLHF.

The chain uses TRBV2 and TRBJ2-3, with D tentatively TRBD2 (6 bases). V gave up 9 bases and J gave up 4 bases, with 23 bases separating them. The CDR3 runs to 16 residues. Per the germline V gene, CDR1 is SNHLY and CDR2 is FYNNEI. The CDR3 nucleotides are TGTGCCAGTACGGGGGATTTCGGTTTTCGCGCAGATACGCAGTATTTT. Its protein is CASTGDFGFRADTQYF.

The rearrangement joins TRBV2 to TRBJ2-7, with 9 bases aligning to TRBD1. This CDR3 has 14 residues. The V gene's germline CDR1 is SNHLY and CDR2 FYNNEI. The junction had 11 bases not matched to a gene; V was cut back by 8 bases and J by 6 bases. The CDR3 sequence: CASEGGGTGIEQYF. CDR3 bases: TGTGCCAGCGAGGGGGGTGGGACAGGGATCGAGCAGTACTTC.

The V call is TRBV6-5, the J call TRBJ2-1, with D perhaps matching TRBD1 (5 bases). This CDR3 contains 11 residues. The V gene's germline CDR1 is MNHEY and CDR2 SVGAGI. The V end was cut by 8 bases, the J end by 10 bases, with 12 bases between. CDR3 in DNA: TGTGCCAGCCTTAGGGGTGGCGAGCAGTTCTTC. This sequence encodes CASLRGGEQFF.

The chain employs TRBV5-8 and TRBJ2-1; 10 positions match TRBD2. Germline assignment: CDR1 SGHTS and CDR2 YDEGEE. The V and J ends lost 6 bases and 3 bases, in that order; junction bases with no gene match: 12. There are 17 residues in the CDR3. This CDR3 reads CASIQGGGLADYNEQFF. CDR3 bases: TGTGCCAGCATCCAAGGGGGCGGACTAGCGGACTACAATGAGCAGTTCTTC.

The count of this clone is one. This CDR3 reads CSVVRQGLDEQYF. DNA of the CDR3: TGCAGCGTTGTTCGTCAGGGGCTGGACGAGCAGTACTTC. The rearrangement uses TRBV29-1 and TRBJ2-7, with D possibly TRBD1 on 6 matching bases. This CDR3 comprises 13 residues. V gave up 4 bases and J gave up 5 bases, with 15 bases separating them. Germline loops: CDR1 SQVTM, CDR2 ANQGSEA.

V usage is TRBV15 and J usage is TRBJ2-5, with 7 bases identical to TRBD2. The CDR3 contains 17 residues. Germline V CDR1 and CDR2: LNHNV, YYDKDF (reference sequence). The junction had 12 bases not matched to a gene; V was cut back by 0 bases and J by 5 bases. DNA of the CDR3: TGTGCCACCAGCAGAGATCTCGGTGGGAGGGCCAGGGAGACCCAGTACTTC. Its protein is CATSRDLGGRARETQYF.

J is TRBJ1-6 and V is TRBV7-2; D is uncertain. CDR1 is SGHTA, CDR2 FQGNSA, per germline. V lost 1 base and J lost 9, with 13 bases in between. There are 15 residues in the CDR3. Here the CDR3 DNA reads TGTGCCAGCAGCTTAGGGGTGGGCTTGTCTTCACCCCTCCACTTT. This sequence encodes CASSLGVGLSSPLHF. Complete variable domain (other parts from reference TRBV7-2 and TRBJ1-6): GAGVSQSPSNKVTEKGKDVELRCDPISGHTALYWYRQSLGQGLEFLIYFQGNSAPDKSGLPSDRFSAERTGGSVSTLTIQRTQQEDSAVYLCASSLGVGLSSPLHFGNGTRLTVT.

This clone was picked up one time. J is TRBJ1-2 and V is TRBV12-5; D perhaps matches TRBD1 (6 bases). V was cut by 6 bases and J by 7 bases, with 15 bases left in between. In germline, CDR1 is LGHNT, CDR2 FRNRAP. The CDR3 covers 13 residues. The CDR3 nucleotides read TGTGCTAGTGGCCAACAGGGAATCGGTGGCTACACCTTC. It is translated as CASGQQGIGGYTF.

This chain joins TRBV15 and TRBJ2-7; 10 bases are a match to TRBD1. Per the germline V gene, CDR1 is LNHNV and CDR2 is YYDKDF (reference sequence). With V trimmed by 8 bases and J by 1 base, 8 bases remained unmatched. This CDR3 spans 15 amino acids. CDR3: CATGGGQGFSYEQYF. The CDR3 DNA follows: TGTGCCACCGGTGGGGGACAGGGGTTTTCCTACGAGCAGTACTTC.

This clone appeared once. V and J are TRBV6-5 and TRBJ1-3; TRBD1 is a possible D gene (6 bases). V shed 5 bases and J shed 0 bases, with 8 bases lying between them. Germline values: CDR1 MNHEY, CDR2 SVGAGI. The CDR3 length is 14 residues. For the CDR3, the DNA is TGTGCCAGCAGTCGGACAGTCTCTGGAAACACCATATATTTT. Encoded protein: CASSRTVSGNTIYF.

The V gene is TRBV10-3, the J gene TRBJ1-4; TRBD1 agrees at 8 bases. CDR1 is ENHRY and CDR2 is SYGVKD in the germline V gene. The CDR3 contains 15 residues. V lost 8 bases to trimming and J lost 4 bases; unmatched junction nucleotides: 9. The CDR3 loop is CAIGDPGQVNEKLFF. The CDR3 nucleotides read TGTGCCATCGGGGACCCGGGACAGGTTAATGAAAAACTGTTTTTT.

The J gene is TRBJ1-1, the V gene TRBV19; no clear D. The germline gives CDR1 LNHDA, CDR2 SQIVND (reference sequence). The CDR3 consists of 13 residues. Trimming shortened V by 5 bases and J by 1 base, and 8 bases separated the two germline ends. This CDR3 is CASSLGGNTEAFF. The DNA for the CDR3 is TGTGCCAGTAGTCTGGGAGGGAACACTGAAGCTTTCTTT.

Regarding this clone: This sample includes further DNA sequences coding for the same CDR3. This chain uses TRBV6-5 with TRBJ1-3; 11 bases align to TRBD1. In germline, CDR1 is MNHEY, CDR2 SVGAGI. V gave up 0 bases and J gave up 2 bases; unmatched junction bases: 0. The CDR3 runs to 16 residues. The CDR3 DNA reads as TGTGCCAGCAGTTACTCGGGACAGGGGGCTGGAAACACCATATATTTT. It codes for CASSYSGQGAGNTIYF.

V gene TRBV28 combines with J gene TRBJ2-1; 9 positions agree with TRBD1. Germline loops: CDR1 MDHEN, CDR2 SYDVKM. The junction had 10 bases not matched to a gene; V was cut back by 5 bases and J by 8 bases. This CDR3 spans 15 amino acids. The CDR3: CASSGPGTGLDEQFF. As DNA, the CDR3 is TGTGCCAGCAGTGGACCCGGGACAGGGTTGGATGAGCAGTTCTTC. Filled out from reference TRBV28 and TRBJ2-1, the complete variable domain reads DVKVTQSSRYLVKRTGEKVFLECVQDMDHENMFWYRQDPGLGLRLIYFSYDVKMKEKGDIPEGYSVSREKKERFSLILESASTNQTSMYLCASSGPGTGLDEQFFGPGTRLTVL.

Here the CDR3 reads CASSMAGNQPQHF. The CDR3 coding sequence is TGTGCCAGTAGTATGGCGGGTAATCAGCCCCAGCATTTT. The chain is built from TRBV19 and TRBJ1-5; the D is unclear. The CDR3 loop spans 13 amino acids. Deletions cut 3 bases from V and 4 bases from J, with 7 bases between. Germline V lookup: CDR1 LNHDA, CDR2 SQIVND (reference sequence).

The chain employs TRBV5-4 and TRBJ2-7; D may be TRBD1 (6 bases). Trimming stripped 0 bases from V and 3 bases from J, with 16 bases between. This CDR3 has 16 residues. Germline CDR1 reads SGHNT; CDR2 reads YYREEE (reference sequence). In nucleotides, the CDR3 is TGTGCCAGCAGCTTGGGGGCTTCCAGGGGAAACTACGAGCAGTACTTC. It translates to CASSLGASRGNYEQYF.

The chain joins TRBV19 to TRBJ1-2; D gene ambiguous. Germline values: CDR1 LNHDA, CDR2 SQIVND (reference sequence). There are 13 residues in the CDR3. The V and J ends lost 5 bases and 3 bases respectively, with 10 bases between them. The CDR3 loop reads CASSWALDYGYTF. The CDR3 region has the DNA TGTGCCAGTAGTTGGGCCCTGGACTATGGCTACACCTTC. Together with reference TRBV19 and TRBJ1-2, the CDR3 gives the full variable domain: DGGITQSPKYLFRKEGQNVTLSCEQNLNHDAMYWYRQDPGQGLRLIYYSQIVNDFQKGDIAEGYSVSREKKESFPLTVTSAQKNPTAFYLCASSWALDYGYTFGSGTRLTVV.

The chain is built from TRBV7-3 and TRBJ2-3, with a weak D call TRBD1 (6 bases). Germline-derived CDR1 and CDR2 are SGHTA and FQGTGA. Deletions cut 4 bases from V and 2 bases from J, with 13 bases between. The CDR3 has 15 amino acids. This CDR3 reads CASSSDRTFTDTQYF. CDR3 coding DNA: TGTGCCAGCAGCTCGGACAGAACTTTCACAGATACGCAGTATTTT.

This rearrangement joins TRBV10-3 to TRBJ1-5, with 7 positions matching TRBD1. Germline CDR1 and CDR2: ENHRY and SYGVKD. This CDR3 is built from 14 residues. Trimming at V came to 3 bases and at J to 5 bases, leaving 4 bases not matched to a gene. In nucleotides, the CDR3 is TGTGCCATCAGTGAACGGCAGGGGGATCAGCCCCAGCATTTT. Protein sequence: CAISERQGDQPQHF.